What follows is one TCR beta chain and its context. Its antigen remains unidentified. These data originate in a study of cytomegalovirus exposure and HLA in healthy donors. Findings and caveats of the study: Per published reports, the classifier diagnosed cytomegalovirus status with high specificity and sensitivity. Upon later analysis, TCR association rates were observed to vary by HLA locus, being highest for DRB1 and lowest for HLA-C. A later analysis linked a missense DCLRE1C variant to TCR beta V- and J-gene trimming.

Primers for the PCR totalled 60 Vbeta and 13 Jbeta. Libraries were prepared by immunoSEQ multiplex PCR; TCRdb keeps only in-frame clonotypes and omits some of them. The table has some 90,000 clones, over 65% seen once. This CDR3 has 15 residues. With V trimmed by 4 bases and J by 4 bases, 8 bases remained unmatched. CDR1 and CDR2 (germline): MNHEY, SMNVEV (reference sequence). The chain couples TRBV27 to TRBJ2-7; 9 nucleotides match TRBD1. The clonotype originates from a man over 45 in good health and CMV-seronegative. The sequencing sample was made of PBMCs. The DNA of the CDR3 is TGTGCCAGCAGTTCCCAGGGACAGGGTCGGTACGAGCAGTACTTC. Translation: CASSSQGQGRYEQYF.